This T cell receptor (beta chain) comes out of a study of CD8+ T cells in alopecia areata. Findings and limits, study-wide: Sequencing of scalp samples also captures resident alphabeta T cells of normal skin. Possibly as an HLA-related effect, TCR sharing across patients appeared less clear than in mice. Lesional scalp displayed greater clonality than normal scalp, most notably in alopecia totalis/universalis.

PBMCs were stained for CD3, CD4 and CD8, and CD4+ and CD8+ T cells were sorted. As regards this clone: Its antigen is currently unknown.

V shed 7 bases and J 7 bases; nucleotides not matched to a gene: 6. CDR3 length: 13 amino acids. Germline CDR1 is MGHDK and CDR2 is SYGVNS. Investigators isolated RNA and reverse transcribed it into cDNA to act as the sequencing template. The method was immunoSEQ multiplex PCR; TCRdb's version includes in-frame clones alone and lacks a portion of them. The sample yields some 180,000 clones, roughly 56% seen once. The rearrangement links TRBV25-1 to TRBJ1-4; 7 bases agree with TRBD1. The receptor was isolated from a human donor in good health. Material: CD8+ T cells sorted from blood. The CDR3 region has the DNA TGTGCCAGCACTGGAGGGGGCGGTGAAAAACTGTTTTTT. This encodes CASTGGGGEKLFF.